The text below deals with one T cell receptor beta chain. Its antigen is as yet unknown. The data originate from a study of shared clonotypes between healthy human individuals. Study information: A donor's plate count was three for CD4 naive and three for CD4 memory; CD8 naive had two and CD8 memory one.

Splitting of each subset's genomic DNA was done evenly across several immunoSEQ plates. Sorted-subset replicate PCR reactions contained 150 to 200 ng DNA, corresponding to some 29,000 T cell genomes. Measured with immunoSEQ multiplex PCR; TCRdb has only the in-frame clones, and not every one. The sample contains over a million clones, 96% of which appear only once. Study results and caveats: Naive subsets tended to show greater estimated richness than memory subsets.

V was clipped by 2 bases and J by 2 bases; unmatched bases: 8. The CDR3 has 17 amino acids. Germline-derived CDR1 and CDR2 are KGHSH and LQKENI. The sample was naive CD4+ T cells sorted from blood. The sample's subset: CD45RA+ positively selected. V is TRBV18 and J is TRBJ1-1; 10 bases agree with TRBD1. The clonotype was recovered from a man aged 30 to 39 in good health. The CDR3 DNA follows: TGTGCCAGCTCACCAGCTCCGACAGGGGGCCTTAACACTGAAGCTTTCTTT. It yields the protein CASSPAPTGGLNTEAFF.